A selection of T cell receptor beta chains follows, all from one sample in a study of blood T cell repertoires in COVID-19. Data came from immunoSEQ multiplex PCR; TCRdb stores just in-frame clones and leaves some out. Of fewer than 50,000 clones listed, under 85% were seen once; the top ten hold about 31%. The sequenced sample was peripheral blood. Every receptor here comes from a woman older than 75 with acute or convalescent COVID-19. Each CDR3 is given with its conserved first and last residue. A D gene is named only where the DNA matches it firmly. Size tells how often a clone was seen (once, few, many) or the class of an expanded clone, and some rows leave it out.

d_gene	j_gene	v_gene	abundance	CDR3aa	CDR3nt
TRBD2	TRBJ2-5	TRBV9	.	CASSVTSGLAQETQYF	TGTGCCAGCAGCGTCACTAGCGGGCTCGCACAAGAGACCCAGTACTTC
TRBD2	TRBJ2-1	TRBV5-6	.	CASSPLAGGYYNEQFF	TGTGCCAGCAGCCCACTAGCGGGAGGTTATTACAATGAGCAGTTCTTC
.	TRBJ1-5	TRBV27	.	CASSFVYGEGNQPQHF	TGTGCCAGCAGTTTCGTTTATGGGGAGGGCAATCAGCCCCAGCATTTT
.	TRBJ1-5	TRBV7-9	.	CASSLGGSAQHF	TGTGCCAGCAGCCTGGGGGGGTCGGCCCAGCATTTT
TRBD2	TRBJ2-1	TRBV7-2	once	CASSLAIRLAGVREQFF	TGTGCCAGCAGCTTAGCGATCAGACTAGCGGGAGTTAGGGAGCAGTTCTTC
TRBD1	TRBJ1-1	TRBV7-9	.	CASSSQGAGTEAFF	TGTGCCAGCAGCTCACAGGGGGCCGGCACTGAAGCTTTCTTT
.	TRBJ1-2	TRBV6-5	few	CASSLDGNYGYTF	TGTGCCAGCAGTCTAGACGGTAACTATGGCTACACCTTC
.	TRBJ1-5	TRBV27	.	CASSLDIGSNQPQHF	TGTGCCAGCAGCTTGGACATAGGCAGTAATCAGCCCCAGCATTTT
TRBD2	TRBJ2-7	TRBV5-1	few	CASSLASSASGSISYEQYF	TGCGCCAGCAGCTTGGCTTCTTCGGCTAGCGGGAGCATTTCCTACGAGCAGTACTTC
TRBD2	TRBJ2-1	TRBV28	.	CASSSSGDRKQFF	TGTGCCAGCAGTTCCAGCGGGGACCGAAAACAGTTCTTC
TRBD2	TRBJ2-5	TRBV18	.	CASSTGLAGQETQYF	TGTGCCAGCTCAACAGGACTAGCGGGACAAGAGACCCAGTACTTC
.	TRBJ2-7	TRBV9	.	CASSAQVDSSYEQYF	TGTGCCAGCAGCGCCCAGGTGGATTCCTCCTACGAGCAGTACTTC
.	TRBJ2-3	TRBV5-1	.	CASSQGGGTDTQYF	TGCGCCAGCAGTCAGGGAGGGGGAACAGATACGCAGTATTTT
.	TRBJ2-7	TRBV4-1	.	CASRLDTFGEQYF	TGCGCCAGCAGACTCGACACCTTTGGGGAGCAGTACTTC
TRBD1	TRBJ1-2	TRBV4-1	once	CASSQVPGQGNYGYTF	TGCGCCAGCAGCCAAGTCCCGGGACAGGGAAACTATGGCTACACCTTC
.	TRBJ2-3	TRBV18	.	CASSPQTDTQYF	TGTGCCAGCTCACCCCAAACAGATACGCAGTATTTT
TRBD1	TRBJ1-1	TRBV3-1/TRBV3-2	.	CASSRGTVLFEAFF	TGTGCCAGCAGCCGTGGGACAGTATTATTTGAAGCTTTCTTT
.	TRBJ1-3	TRBV12-3/TRBV12-4	.	CASSSSLGNTIYF	TGTGCCAGCAGTTCCTCCCTGGGAAACACCATATATTTT
.	TRBJ1-1	TRBV2	.	CASRTDRSNTEAFF	TGTGCCAGCAGGACTGACAGGAGCAACACTGAAGCTTTCTTT
TRBD1	TRBJ2-1	TRBV5-1	.	CASSLAGTGYNEQFF	TGCGCCAGCAGCTTGGCCGGGACAGGGTACAATGAGCAGTTCTTC
.	TRBJ1-6	TRBV10-1	few	CASSLEGNSPLHF	TGCGCCAGCAGTTTGGAGGGAAATTCACCCCTCCACTTT
TRBD2	TRBJ2-1	TRBV3-1/TRBV3-2	.	CASSPRGVAGSYNEQFF	TGTGCCAGCAGCCCCCGAGGGGTAGCGGGGTCCTACAATGAGCAGTTCTTC
.	TRBJ1-5	TRBV19	.	CASNYGGPQGNQPQHF	TGTGCCAGTAACTATGGGGGCCCCCAGGGCAATCAGCCCCAGCATTTT
TRBD1	TRBJ2-1	TRBV24-1	.	CATSPGQISSYNEQFF	TGTGCCACCAGCCCGGGACAGATCAGCTCCTACAATGAGCAGTTCTTC
TRBD1	TRBJ2-1	TRBV24-1	.	CATSDPGQGGDEQFF	TGTGCCACCAGTGATCCAGGACAGGGGGGGGATGAGCAGTTCTTC
.	TRBJ2-5	TRBV19	.	CASSINGEETQYF	TGTGCCAGTAGTATCAACGGGGAAGAGACCCAGTACTTC
.	TRBJ1-1	TRBV12-3/TRBV12-4	.	CASLFVLSGEAFF	TGTGCCAGCCTGTTTGTACTTTCAGGGGAAGCTTTCTTT
TRBD1	TRBJ2-2	TRBV14	.	CASSSRQGWTGELFF	TGTGCCAGCAGCTCTCGACAGGGGTGGACCGGGGAGCTGTTTTTT
TRBD1	TRBJ2-7	TRBV5-4	.	CASSLGGQGSYEQYF	TGTGCCAGCAGCTTGGGGGGACAGGGTAGCTACGAGCAGTACTTC
.	TRBJ1-4	TRBV7-9	.	CASSLGGNGEKLFF	TGTGCCAGCAGCTTAGGAGGGAATGGGGAAAAACTGTTTTTT
.	TRBJ2-1	TRBV15	.	CATSRDPITNNEQFF	TGTGCCACCAGCAGAGATCCGATCACTAACAATGAGCAGTTCTTC
.	TRBJ2-5	TRBV28	.	CASTGSGKETQYF	TGTGCCAGCACAGGCTCGGGGAAGGAGACCCAGTACTTC
.	TRBJ1-1	TRBV6-6	.	CASSLTRGVEAFF	TGTGCCAGCAGCCTCACTCGGGGAGTTGAAGCTTTCTTT
TRBD2	TRBJ2-7	TRBV20-1	.	CSASVPGGVYEQYF	TGCAGTGCTAGTGTCCCGGGAGGGGTCTACGAGCAGTACTTC
.	TRBJ2-7	TRBV7-9	.	CASSLAMGGEQYF	TGTGCCAGCAGCTTAGCGATGGGGGGCGAGCAGTACTTC
TRBD1	TRBJ2-1	TRBV3-1/TRBV3-2	once	CASSPSGQGGDEQFF	TGTGCCAGCAGCCCGTCCGGACAGGGGGGAGACGAGCAGTTCTTC
TRBD1	TRBJ1-2	TRBV7-2	once	CASSPDRAGYTF	TGTGCCAGCAGCCCGGACAGGGCAGGCTACACCTTC
TRBD1	TRBJ1-5	TRBV18	.	CASSRTGTGDQPQHF	TGTGCCAGCTCTCGAACCGGGACAGGAGATCAGCCCCAGCATTTT
.	TRBJ2-2	TRBV27	.	CASSIRGYTGELFF	TGTGCCAGCAGTATCCGGGGATACACCGGGGAGCTGTTTTTT
.	TRBJ2-7	TRBV5-1	.	CASSLSESGEQYF	TGCGCCAGCAGCTTGAGTGAGTCGGGCGAGCAGTACTTC
.	TRBJ1-5	TRBV24-1	.	CATSDPPQGPQHF	TGTGCCACCAGTGACCCCCCCCAGGGACCCCAGCATTTT
.	TRBJ2-5	TRBV5-4	.	CASSLVGKERGETQYF	TGTGCCAGCAGCTTGGTTGGAAAAGAGCGTGGGGAGACCCAGTACTTC
.	TRBJ2-1	TRBV5-6	.	CASSPDRTFEQFF	TGTGCCAGCAGCCCTGACAGAACGTTTGAGCAGTTCTTC